This T cell receptor beta chain was captured in a study of T cell clonotyping in hematopoietic cell transplantation. The assay was immunoSEQ multiplex PCR, and TCRdb's table has in-frame clones only and misses some. The top ten hold approximately 3% of the sample, which has about 16,000 clones, roughly 90% seen once. Study-level results: Broader posttransplant TCR repertoire diversity was predicted by graft donor and pretransplant recipient Inverse Simpson Index values. Few recipient clonotypes overlapped donors; over 97% were de novo at given depth.

As concerns this clone: Its specificity is unknown.

Germline loops: CDR1 LNHDA, CDR2 SQIVND (reference sequence). V shed 3 bases and J shed 4 bases, with 11 bases lying between them. The CDR3 totals 14 residues. The receptor was derived from a man aged 50 to 60 in good health. Some clones in this sample may be carry-over from other donors' samples. The chain couples TRBV19 to TRBJ2-3; D may be TRBD1 (6 bases). The specimen was peripheral blood mononuclear cells. The CDR3 region is CASSIQGWADTQYF. CDR3 nucleotide sequence: TGTGCCAGTAGTATTCAGGGGTGGGCAGATACGCAGTATTTT.